This T cell receptor beta chain was sequenced in a study of cytomegalovirus exposure and HLA in healthy donors (dated 2017 in TCRdb). Regarding the research as a whole: An earlier analysis of approximately 590 of the donors reported 250 to 300 Gb of sequence data and more than 90 million unique TCR beta sequences from 150 million to 200 million T cells. The later analysis used no new phenotypic data to find candidate immune exposures, relying instead on TCR beta sequences and their occurrence across donors. The study profiled the T cell repertoires of approximately 700 subjects by immunosequencing and related them to cytomegalovirus serostatus. In a later analysis, previously published TCR beta repertoires from 670 or so donors were re-analyzed and high-resolution HLA genotyping was added so that TCR occurrence patterns could be studied. The study was designed to test whether signatures of past pathogen exposure could be identified by cataloging public T cell receptors. In a later genetic analysis, genome-wide SNP genotypes for about 55% of the roughly 700 donors were used, and that subset was treated as a discovery cohort. Four to six DR-DQ haplotypes were handled as single units for association and clustering, since linkage in the cohort was strong. Typing coverage differed by locus: A, B, C, DRB1 and DQB1 were typed in roughly 629-640 donors, DQA1 in roughly 500, DPA1 in 600 to 610, and DPB1 in 450 to 490. Along with the approximately 700-subject first cohort, a separate validation cohort of over a hundred different subjects was used. An earlier analysis of nearly 600 of the donors applied high-throughput TCR beta sequencing to assess whether each TCR beta V gene segment acted as functional or pseudogenic. High-throughput TCR immunosequencing, statistical association of individual TCRs with disease status, and machine learning were combined to predict cytomegalovirus infection status. An early release covering roughly 580 HLA-typed donors comprised 300 to 350 gigabases of sequencing data and approximately 85 million unique TCR sequences. Donor age, sex, ethnicity and CMV serostatus were collected together with the repertoire data. Among over 350 genotyped donors of the cohort, an average of 235,054 unique TCR beta nucleotide sequences were sequenced per donor, roughly a sixth of them non-productive. Among the 398 genotyped donors, under 90% belonged to the genetic ancestry cluster associated with self-reported Caucasian donors. All discovery cohort repertoires had been generated on a single sequencing platform. HLA typing included class I and class II loci at four-digit resolution. General findings and caveats noted by the study authors: The classifier was reported to diagnose cytomegalovirus status with high specificity and sensitivity in both the original cohort and the validation cohort. Linkage disequilibrium might explain the correlated functional status among segregating V segments, but an unknown experimental factor could not be excluded. Assigning TCR associations to individual alleles was difficult when HLA alleles, especially DR and DQ, strongly co-occurred. In a later genetic analysis, a missense DCLRE1C variant was associated with V-gene and J-gene trimming of TCR beta chains, and the association was replicated in an independent cohort. In a later analysis, the rate of TCR association differed among HLA loci, with DRB1 alleles having the most associated TCRs and HLA-C alleles having the fewest. The study gave a list of some 150 TCR beta chains associated with cytomegalovirus. For the cohort, immune exposure information was limited to CMV serostatus. In a later analysis, HLA-associated TCR beta chains were found to be more clonally expanded and to have lower generation probabilities than equally common non-associated chains. Most TCR sequences were observed very rarely across donors, whereas some public TCRs were present in many individuals. Roughly uniform sequencing depth across donors was assumed in presence/absence analyses, although this assumption may not hold. Because counts were too low, 15 to 20 rarely observed V segments, including chromosome 9 orphons, were excluded from the earlier analysis of several hundred of the donors. Because some donors lacked HLA typing at each locus, the association tests relied only on the typed subset. A further reported finding was that TCR beta sequences accurately predicted the HLA-A and HLA-B alleles for most subjects in the first cohort. It was suggested by the authors that the approach could potentially be generalized to other disease states and immunological phenotypes. A group of highly shared sequence variants was considered likely to be a technical artifact of the sequencing pipeline. A few of the identified cytomegalovirus-associated TCR beta chains were confirmed in vitro to be specific for cytomegalovirus antigens. According to a later genetic analysis, donors in an Asian-associated ancestry cluster had fewer N-insertions in productive TCRs than the approximately 650-donor mean. Most CMV-associated TCR beta chains appeared to be HLA-restricted in a later analysis, and the HLA associations seemed to be driven largely by CMV exposure. In an earlier analysis of more than 500 of the donors, most TCR beta V segments appeared in productive rearrangements about 90% or about 30% of the time, broadly matching IMGT annotations. In this cohort, only TCR beta chains were sequenced, and detectable features were limited by the absence of alpha or paired-chain data. Some IMGT-functional V segments, including TRBV6-2 and TRBV6-3, could not be distinguished by the 87-base-pair reads and were therefore excluded. Specific HLA alleles were associated with about 17,000 TCR beta sequences at a false discovery rate of 0.05 in a later analysis. According to a later analysis, parvovirus B19, influenza, CMV and Epstein-Barr virus appeared linked to several top co-occurrence clusters.

Receptor amplification or capture employed the immunoSEQ multiplex PCR assay. The multiplex PCR relied on a mix of 60 forward primers for TCR Vbeta segments and 13 reverse primers for TCR Jbeta segments. The CDR3 region of rearranged TCR beta genes was amplified from genomic DNA with a multiplex PCR assay. The amplified TCR beta libraries were sequenced on the Illumina HiSeq System as 87-base-pair reads. Per the original workflow: A later analysis tallied roughly 78 million unique TCR beta chains across the 666 repertoires, and approximately 9.9 million of those chains were shared by two or more donors. Raw reads were error-corrected and collapsed into unique sequences with a nearest-neighbor algorithm that merged closely related sequences to remove PCR and sequencing errors. CDR3 sequences were aligned to IMGT reference sequences to assign V, D and J gene segments. Each retained sequence needed at least a six-nucleotide match to both a V gene segment and a J gene segment. Rearrangements were called productive when the CDR3 lacked stop codons and stayed in frame with V and J; all others were non-productive. CDR3 was defined by IMGT convention, running from the second conserved V-encoded cysteine to the conserved J-encoded phenylalanine. The earlier analysis of about 620 of the donors excluded sequences that lacked an unambiguous match to a single V gene segment. In an earlier analysis of some 590 of the donors, V segments were called functional above 56.7% productive rearrangements and were called segregating when the between-donor standard deviation exceeded 5%. A statistical classification framework was developed to diagnose cytomegalovirus status using the catalog of TCR beta chain sequences. In a later analysis, TCR nucleotide sequences were compared against IMGT/GENE-DB human TR gene sequences so that V and J genes could be assigned. In a later analysis, CDR3 sequences and most-parsimonious VDJ recombination scenarios were assigned using the TCRdist pipeline. In a later analysis, each TCR beta chain was defined by its CDR3 amino acid sequence together with its V-gene family, and reads without a unique V-gene family were excluded. As a way to deal with suspected cross-contamination and a sequencing artifact, a later analysis dropped 500 to 700 nucleotide sequences that were highly shared and had low generation probability. In a later analysis, a clonal expansion index for each public chain was calculated from normalized within-repertoire ranks of inferred template counts. In a later analysis, generation probabilities were computed using a VDJ recombination model fitted to out-of-frame rearrangements, and the results were checked against IGoR. In a later analysis, hypergeometric tests were used to score TCR-TCR, TCR-HLA and TCR-CMV co-occurrence, with a repertoire-size bias correction applied to TCR pairs. A later analysis estimated false discovery rates by permuting HLA or CMV assignments 20 times. In a later analysis, co-occurring TCRs were grouped using DBSCAN, with TCRdist sequence similarity added in when clustering inside HLA-allele-positive subsets. Co-occurrence clustering excluded repertoires with fewer than 30,000 or more than 120,000 public chains, plus five with anomalous nucleotide sharing. TCRdb's version of the immuneACCESS table is confined to in-frame rearrangements and falls short of the full clone set. An unresolved V gene accounts for under half of the shortfall where checked; the remainder is of unknown origin. Clonal size and the V and J genes are those of that table, whereas D and trimming came from the DNA. This sample is represented by about 160,000 clones; about 77% of them were singletons. In total, the top ten clones hold roughly 1.3% of the sample.

V and J are trimmed by 2 bases and 9 bases, and the gene matches miss 18 bases of the junction. Via the germline V gene (reference sequence), CDR1 is SGHKS and CDR2 YYEKEE. Taken from cysteine to phenylalanine, the CDR3 has 19 residues. Only the CDR3 DNA is retained, 57 bases long and in frame from the first base. In total, just over 650 healthy bone marrow donors made up the cohort. All cohort members were sampled while nominally healthy, although unrecorded immune exposures were likely present. The donor tested CMV seronegative, placing the donor among the approximately 400 seronegative members of the cohort. Every donor gave a peripheral blood sample, and the peripheral blood mononuclear cells from that sample were used for TCR beta sequencing. Genomic DNA extraction from the blood cell samples was performed with the Qiagen DNeasy Blood Extraction Kit. Worth noting for this clone: It lacks a known antigen. Nothing much larger sits one base from this clone, and base qualities are not available.

The source is a man aged 30-40 years in good health and CMV-seronegative. This chain joins TRBV5-5 to TRBJ2-1; 12 bases in the middle match TRBD2. Material: PBMCs. The sequence in DNA is TGTGCCAGCAGCTTAAGCACTAGCGGGGGGCCCAGCTCATGGGGTGAGCAGTTCTTC. It translates to CASSLSTSGGPSSWGEQFF.